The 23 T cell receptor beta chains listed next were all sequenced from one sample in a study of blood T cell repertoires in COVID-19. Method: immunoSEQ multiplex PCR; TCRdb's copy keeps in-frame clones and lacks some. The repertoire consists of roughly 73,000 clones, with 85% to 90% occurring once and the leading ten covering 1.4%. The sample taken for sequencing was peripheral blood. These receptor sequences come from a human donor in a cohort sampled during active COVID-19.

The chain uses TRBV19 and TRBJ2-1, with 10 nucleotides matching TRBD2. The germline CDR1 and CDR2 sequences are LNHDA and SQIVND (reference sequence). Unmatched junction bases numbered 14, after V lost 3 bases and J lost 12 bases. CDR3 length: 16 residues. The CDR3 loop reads CASSIGASGSIVGQFF. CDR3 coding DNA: TGTGCCAGTAGTATCGGAGCTAGCGGGAGTATAGTCGGGCAGTTCTTC.

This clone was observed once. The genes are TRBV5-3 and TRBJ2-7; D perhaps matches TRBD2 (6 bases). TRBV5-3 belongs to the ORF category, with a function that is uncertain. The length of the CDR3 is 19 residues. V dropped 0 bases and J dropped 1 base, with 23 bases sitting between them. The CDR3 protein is CARSLAVHRLVPLSYEQYV. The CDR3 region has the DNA TGTGCCAGAAGCTTGGCCGTACATAGACTAGTTCCCTTATCCTACGAGCAGTACGTC.

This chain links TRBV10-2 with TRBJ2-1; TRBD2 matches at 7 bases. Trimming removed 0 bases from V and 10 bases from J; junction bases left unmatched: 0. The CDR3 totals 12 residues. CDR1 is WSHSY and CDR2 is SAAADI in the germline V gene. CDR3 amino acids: CASSESGLEQFF. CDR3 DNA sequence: TGCGCCAGCAGTGAGTCGGGACTAGAGCAGTTCTTC.

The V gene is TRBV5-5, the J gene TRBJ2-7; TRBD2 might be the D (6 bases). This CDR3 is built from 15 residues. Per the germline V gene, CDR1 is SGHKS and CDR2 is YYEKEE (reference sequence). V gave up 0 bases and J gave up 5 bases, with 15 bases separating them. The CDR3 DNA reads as TGTGCCAGCAGCTTGGGAGGGGTGGACTATGACGAGCAGTACGTC. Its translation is CASSLGGVDYDEQYV.

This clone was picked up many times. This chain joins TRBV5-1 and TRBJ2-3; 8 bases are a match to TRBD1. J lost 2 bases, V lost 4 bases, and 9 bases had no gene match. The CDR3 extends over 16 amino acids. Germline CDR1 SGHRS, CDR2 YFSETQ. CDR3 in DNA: TGCGCCAGCAGCGCGGCCCGGGACAGGTTCACAGATACGCAGTATTTT. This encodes CASSAARDRFTDTQYF.

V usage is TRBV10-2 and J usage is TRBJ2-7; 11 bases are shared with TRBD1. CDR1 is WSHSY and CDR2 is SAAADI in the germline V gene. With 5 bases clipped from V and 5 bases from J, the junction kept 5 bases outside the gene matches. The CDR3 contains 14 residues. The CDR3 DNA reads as TGCGCCAGCAGTCGGACAGGGGGCAGCGACGAGCAGTACGTC. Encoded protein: CASSRTGGSDEQYV.

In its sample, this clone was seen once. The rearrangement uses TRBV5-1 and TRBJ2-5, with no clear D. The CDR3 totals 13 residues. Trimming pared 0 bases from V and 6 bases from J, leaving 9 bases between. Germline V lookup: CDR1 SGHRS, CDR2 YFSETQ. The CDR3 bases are TGCGCCAGCAGCTTGGTAGTGGGCCAGACCCAGTACTTC. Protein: CASSLVVGQTQYF.

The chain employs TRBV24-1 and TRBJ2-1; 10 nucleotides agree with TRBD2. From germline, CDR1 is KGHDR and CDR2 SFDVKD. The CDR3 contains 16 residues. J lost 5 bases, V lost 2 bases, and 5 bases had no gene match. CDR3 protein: CATSDSGLAYNNEQFF. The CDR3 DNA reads TGTGCCACCAGTGATTCGGGACTAGCGTACAACAATGAGCAGTTCTTC.

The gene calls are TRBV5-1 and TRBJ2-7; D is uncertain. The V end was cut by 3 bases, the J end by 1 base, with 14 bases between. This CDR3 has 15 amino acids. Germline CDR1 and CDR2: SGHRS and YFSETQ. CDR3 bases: TGCGCCAGCAGCTATACGGAGCCTACTTCCTACGAGCAGTACTTC. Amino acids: CASSYTEPTSYEQYF.

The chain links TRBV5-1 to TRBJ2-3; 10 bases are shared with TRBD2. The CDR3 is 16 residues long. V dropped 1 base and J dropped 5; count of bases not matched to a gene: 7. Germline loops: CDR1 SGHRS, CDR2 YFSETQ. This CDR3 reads CASSLSGRAEEDTQYF. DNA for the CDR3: TGCGCCAGCAGCTTGAGCGGGAGGGCCGAGGAAGATACGCAGTATTTT.

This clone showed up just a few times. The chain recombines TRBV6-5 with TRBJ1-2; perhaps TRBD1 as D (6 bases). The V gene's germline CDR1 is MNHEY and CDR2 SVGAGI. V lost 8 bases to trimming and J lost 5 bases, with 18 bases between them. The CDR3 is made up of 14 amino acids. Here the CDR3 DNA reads TGTGCCAGCGGAGGGGGGGCAGGGAGGTATGGCTACACCTTC. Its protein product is CASGGGAGRYGYTF.

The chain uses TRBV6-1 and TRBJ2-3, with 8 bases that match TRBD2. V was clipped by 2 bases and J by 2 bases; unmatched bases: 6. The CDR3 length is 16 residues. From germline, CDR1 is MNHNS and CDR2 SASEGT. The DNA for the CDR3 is TGTGCCAGCAGTGAATTCGGTAGCGGGGACACAGATACGCAGTATTTT. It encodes CASSEFGSGDTDTQYF.

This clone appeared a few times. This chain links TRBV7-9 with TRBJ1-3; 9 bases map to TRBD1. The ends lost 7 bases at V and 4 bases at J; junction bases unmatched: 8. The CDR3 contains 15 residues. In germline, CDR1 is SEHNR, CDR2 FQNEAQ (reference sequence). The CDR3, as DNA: TGTGCCAGCACTGGGGACAGGGAATCAGGAAACACCATATATTTT. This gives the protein CASTGDRESGNTIYF.

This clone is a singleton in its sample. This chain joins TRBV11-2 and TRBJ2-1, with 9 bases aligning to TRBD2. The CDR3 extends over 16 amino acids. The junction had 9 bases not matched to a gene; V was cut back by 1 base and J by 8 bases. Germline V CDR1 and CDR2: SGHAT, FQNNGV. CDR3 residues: CASSLVGASGMHEQFF. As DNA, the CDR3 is TGTGCCAGCAGCTTAGTAGGGGCTAGCGGGATGCATGAGCAGTTCTTC. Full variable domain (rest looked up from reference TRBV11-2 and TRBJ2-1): EAGVAQSPRYKIIEKRQSVAFWCNPISGHATLYWYQQILGQGPKLLIQFQNNGVVDDSQLPKDRFSAERLKGVDSTLKIQPAKLEDSAVYLCASSLVGASGMHEQFFGPGTRLTVL.

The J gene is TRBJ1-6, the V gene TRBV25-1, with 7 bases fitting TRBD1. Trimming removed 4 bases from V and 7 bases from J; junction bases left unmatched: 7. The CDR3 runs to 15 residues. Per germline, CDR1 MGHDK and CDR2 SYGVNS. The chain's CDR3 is CASSALGQANSPLHF. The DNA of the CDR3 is TGTGCCAGCAGTGCGTTAGGACAGGCAAATTCACCCCTCCACTTT. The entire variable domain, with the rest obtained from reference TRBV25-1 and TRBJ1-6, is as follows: EADIYQTPRYLVIGTGKKITLECSQTMGHDKMYWYQQDPGMELHLIHYSYGVNSTEKGDLSSESTVSRIRTEHFPLTLESARPSHTSQYLCASSALGQANSPLHFGNGTRLTVT.

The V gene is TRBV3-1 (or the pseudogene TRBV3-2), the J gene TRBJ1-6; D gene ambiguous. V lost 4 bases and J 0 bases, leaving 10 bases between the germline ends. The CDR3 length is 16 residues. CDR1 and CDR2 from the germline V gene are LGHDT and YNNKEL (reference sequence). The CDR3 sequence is CASSLEGSSYNSPLHF. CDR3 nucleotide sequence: TGTGCCAGCAGCCTGGAGGGTAGCTCCTATAATTCACCCCTCCACTTT.

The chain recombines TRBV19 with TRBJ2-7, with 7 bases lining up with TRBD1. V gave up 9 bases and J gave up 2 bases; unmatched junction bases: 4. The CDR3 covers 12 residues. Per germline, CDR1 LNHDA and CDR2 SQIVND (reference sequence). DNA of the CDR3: TGTGCCAGGAGGGACAGAACCTACGAGCAGTACGTC. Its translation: CARRDRTYEQYV.

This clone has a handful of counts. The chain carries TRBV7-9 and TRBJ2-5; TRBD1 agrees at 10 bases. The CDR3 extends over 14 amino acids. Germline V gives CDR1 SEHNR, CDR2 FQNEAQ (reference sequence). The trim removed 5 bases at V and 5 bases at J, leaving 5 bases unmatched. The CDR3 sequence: CASSATGGWETQYF. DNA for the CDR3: TGTGCCAGCAGCGCGACAGGGGGCTGGGAGACCCAGTACTTC.

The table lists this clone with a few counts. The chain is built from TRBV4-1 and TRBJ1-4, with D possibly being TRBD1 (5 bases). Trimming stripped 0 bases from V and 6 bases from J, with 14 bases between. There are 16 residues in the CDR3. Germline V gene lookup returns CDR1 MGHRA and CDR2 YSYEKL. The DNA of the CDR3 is TGCGCCAGCAGCCAAGATCCGGGCAGGGTAGATGAAAAACTGTTTTTT. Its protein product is CASSQDPGRVDEKLFF.

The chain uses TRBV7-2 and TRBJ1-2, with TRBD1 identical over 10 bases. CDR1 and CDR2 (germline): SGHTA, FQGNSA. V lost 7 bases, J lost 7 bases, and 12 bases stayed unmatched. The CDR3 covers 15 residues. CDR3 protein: CASNDPGQGQAGYTF. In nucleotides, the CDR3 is TGTGCCAGCAACGACCCGGGACAGGGGCAGGCTGGCTACACCTTC.

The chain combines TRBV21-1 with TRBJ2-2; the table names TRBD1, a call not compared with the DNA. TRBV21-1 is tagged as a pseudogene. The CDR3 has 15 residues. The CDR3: CASSTRDRGTGELFF. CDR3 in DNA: TGTGCCAGCAGCACCCGGGACAGGGGGACCGGGGAGCTGTTTTTT.

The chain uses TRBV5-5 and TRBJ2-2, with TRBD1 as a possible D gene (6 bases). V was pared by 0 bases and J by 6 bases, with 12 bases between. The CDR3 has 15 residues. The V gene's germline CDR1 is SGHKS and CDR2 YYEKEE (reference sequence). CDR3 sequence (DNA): TGTGCCAGCAGCTTGGTGGGGTCAGGGGCCGGGGAGCTGTTTTTT. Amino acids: CASSLVGSGAGELFF.

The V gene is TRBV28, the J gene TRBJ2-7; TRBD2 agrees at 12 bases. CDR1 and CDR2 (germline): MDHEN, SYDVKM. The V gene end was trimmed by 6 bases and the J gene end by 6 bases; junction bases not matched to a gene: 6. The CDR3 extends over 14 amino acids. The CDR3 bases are TGTGCCAGCAGCACGACTAGCGGGAGTTTCGAGCAGTACTTC. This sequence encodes CASSTTSGSFEQYF.